Sequencing of this TCR beta chain was carried out in a study of blood T cells in healthy people across ages. This clonotype was recorded a few times. Its specificity is not known. A sample-barcoded 5' primer and a J-beta primer mix were used in a second PCR of roughly 7 to 11 cycles. TCRdb reanalysed the 5' RACE reads using MiXCR and keeps one entry per CDR3 protein. The sample consists of about 720,000 distinct CDR3 sequences, 20% to 30% of them appearing once. Germline CDR1 and CDR2: LNHDA and SQIVND (reference sequence). V lost 5 bases and J lost 7, with 12 bases in between. This CDR3 has 13 residues. Those donating, healthy Caucasian individuals from Russia, were aged 6 to 90. General observations from the study: PBMCs were not sorted, which prevented a conclusive comparison of naive versus antigen-experienced cells.

A further study also used this sample, focusing on T cells of mothers and their children.

The sample taken for sequencing was blood. The TCR was taken from a boy younger than 18 in good health. This chain links TRBV19 with TRBJ2-1; D uncertain. The CDR3 region is CASSSVAGNEQFF. The CDR3 DNA sequence: TGTGCCAGTAGTTCTGTAGCTGGGAATGAGCAGTTCTTC.